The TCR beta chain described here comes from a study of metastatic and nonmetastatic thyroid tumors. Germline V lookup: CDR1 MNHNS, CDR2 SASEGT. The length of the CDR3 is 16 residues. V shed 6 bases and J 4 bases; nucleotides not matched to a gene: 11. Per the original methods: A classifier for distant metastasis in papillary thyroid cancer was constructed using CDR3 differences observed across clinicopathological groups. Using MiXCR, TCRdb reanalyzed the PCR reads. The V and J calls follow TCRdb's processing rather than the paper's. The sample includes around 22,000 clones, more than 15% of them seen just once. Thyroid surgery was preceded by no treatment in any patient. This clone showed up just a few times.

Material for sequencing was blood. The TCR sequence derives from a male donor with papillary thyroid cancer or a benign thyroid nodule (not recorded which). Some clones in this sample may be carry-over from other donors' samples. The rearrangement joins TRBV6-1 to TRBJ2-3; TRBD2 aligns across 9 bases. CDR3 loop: CASRPPSAGGSDTQYF. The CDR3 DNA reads TGTGCCAGCAGACCCCCCTCAGCGGGAGGATCAGATACGCAGTATTTT.